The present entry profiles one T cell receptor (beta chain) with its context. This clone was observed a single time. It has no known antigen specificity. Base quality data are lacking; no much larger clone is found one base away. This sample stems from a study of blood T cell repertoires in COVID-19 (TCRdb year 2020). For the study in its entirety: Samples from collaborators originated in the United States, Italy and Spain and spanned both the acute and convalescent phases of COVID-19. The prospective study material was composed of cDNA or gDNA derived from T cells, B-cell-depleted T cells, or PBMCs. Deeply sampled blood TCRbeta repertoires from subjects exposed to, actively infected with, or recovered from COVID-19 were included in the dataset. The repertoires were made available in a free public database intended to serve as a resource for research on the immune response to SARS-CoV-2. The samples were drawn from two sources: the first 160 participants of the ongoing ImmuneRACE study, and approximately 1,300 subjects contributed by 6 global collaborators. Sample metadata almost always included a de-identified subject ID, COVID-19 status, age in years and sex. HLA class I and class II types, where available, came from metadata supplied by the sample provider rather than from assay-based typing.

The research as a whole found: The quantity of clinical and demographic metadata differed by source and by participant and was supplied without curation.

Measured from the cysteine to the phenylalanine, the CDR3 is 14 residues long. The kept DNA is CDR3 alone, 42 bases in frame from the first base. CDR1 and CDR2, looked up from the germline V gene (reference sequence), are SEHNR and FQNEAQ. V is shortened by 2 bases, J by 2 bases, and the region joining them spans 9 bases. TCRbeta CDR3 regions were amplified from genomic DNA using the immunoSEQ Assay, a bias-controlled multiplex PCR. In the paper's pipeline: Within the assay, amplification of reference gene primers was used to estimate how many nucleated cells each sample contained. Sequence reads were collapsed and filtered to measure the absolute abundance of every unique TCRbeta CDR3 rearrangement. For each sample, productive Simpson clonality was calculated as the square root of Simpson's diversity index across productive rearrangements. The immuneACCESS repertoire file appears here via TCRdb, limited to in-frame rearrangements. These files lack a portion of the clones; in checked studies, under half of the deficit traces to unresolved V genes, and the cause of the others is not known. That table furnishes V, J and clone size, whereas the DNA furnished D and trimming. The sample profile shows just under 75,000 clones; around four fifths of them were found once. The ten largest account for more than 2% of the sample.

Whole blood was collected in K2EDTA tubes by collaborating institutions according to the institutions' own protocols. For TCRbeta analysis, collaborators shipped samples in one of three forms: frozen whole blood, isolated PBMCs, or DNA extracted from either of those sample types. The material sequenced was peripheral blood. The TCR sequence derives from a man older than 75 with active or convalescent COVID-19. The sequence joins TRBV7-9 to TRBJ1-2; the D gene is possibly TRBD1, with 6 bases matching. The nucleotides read TGTGCCAGCAGCTTATCCGGGACAAACTATGGCTACACCTTC. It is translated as CASSLSGTNYGYTF.